Shown below are 5 T cell receptor beta chains from a single sample sequenced in a study of blood T cell repertoires in COVID-19. The table came from immunoSEQ multiplex PCR; TCRdb's copy has only in-frame clones and leaves some out. The table shows around 43,000 clones, with roughly nine tenths occurring only once. Sample: peripheral blood. The receptor source for this set is a human donor in a cohort sampled during active COVID-19.

The V gene is TRBV9, the J gene TRBJ2-2, with D perhaps TRBD1 (5 bases). Germline V lookup: CDR1 SGDLS, CDR2 YYNGEE. Trimming pared 4 bases from V and 3 bases from J, leaving 13 bases between. The CDR3 totals 15 residues. The CDR3, as DNA: TGTGCCAGCAGCCTGGTGGACACATACACCGGGGAGCTGTTTTTT. Protein product: CASSLVDTYTGELFF.

In DNA, the CDR3 is TGTGCCAGCAGTCCGTTCCACAATAGCAATCAGCCCCAGCATTTT. Amino acids: CASSPFHNSNQPQHF. The chain couples TRBV6-5 to TRBJ1-5; D ambiguous. The CDR3 extends over 15 amino acids. With 5 bases removed from V and 0 bases from J, the gap between germline ends came to 11 bases. Germline CDR1 MNHEY, CDR2 SVGAGI.

The J gene is TRBJ2-1, the V gene TRBV9; a possible D gene is TRBD1 (5 bases). Germline V gene sequence: CDR1 SGDLS, CDR2 YYNGEE. V dropped 3 bases and J dropped 3 bases, with 7 bases sitting between them. The CDR3 spans 13 residues. The CDR3 nucleotides are TGTGCCAGCAGCGGACAGATCTACAATGAGCAGTTCTTC. Its translation: CASSGQIYNEQFF.

The rearrangement joins TRBV27 to TRBJ2-5; TRBD1 aligns across 7 bases. Per germline, CDR1 MNHEY and CDR2 SMNVEV (reference sequence). The CDR3 totals 15 residues. V was pared by 2 bases and J by 5 bases, with 8 bases of the junction left unmatched. The CDR3: CASSLGQGVRETQYF. CDR3 bases: TGTGCCAGCAGTTTAGGTCAGGGGGTAAGGGAGACCCAGTACTTC.

The chain combines TRBV6-6 with TRBJ2-3; 7 nucleotides align to TRBD2. The CDR3 consists of 13 residues. V trimming: 8 bases; J trimming: 4 bases; junction bases outside the gene matches: 6. Germline V lookup: CDR1 MNHNY, CDR2 SVGAGI (reference sequence). CDR3 protein: CASSGRESDTQYF. The CDR3 DNA reads TGTGCCAGCTCGGGGAGGGAGTCAGATACGCAGTATTTT.